This record covers a single TCR beta chain. Method: immunoSEQ multiplex PCR; TCRdb's copy keeps in-frame clones and lacks some. Of about 270,000 clones in the sample, 80% to 90% were seen once. V was clipped by 0 bases and J by 3 bases, with 11 bases between them. There are 15 residues in the CDR3. CDR1 and CDR2 from the germline V gene are MNHEY and SVGAGI. The data were obtained in a study of blood T cell repertoires in COVID-19. Recruits, aged roughly 18 to 100 years, lived in 24 US areas. Categorization into cohorts depended on clinical history that participants reported. The V call is TRBV6-5, the J call TRBJ1-1; the D gene is possibly TRBD1 (5 bases). The sequenced sample was PBMCs or T cells enriched from blood (not recorded which). This receptor was taken from a woman under 30 who had recovered from COVID-19. Written as DNA, the CDR3 is TGTGCCAGCAGTTACTCATCAGGGCCGGACACTGAAGCTTTCTTT. Translation: CASSYSSGPDTEAFF.